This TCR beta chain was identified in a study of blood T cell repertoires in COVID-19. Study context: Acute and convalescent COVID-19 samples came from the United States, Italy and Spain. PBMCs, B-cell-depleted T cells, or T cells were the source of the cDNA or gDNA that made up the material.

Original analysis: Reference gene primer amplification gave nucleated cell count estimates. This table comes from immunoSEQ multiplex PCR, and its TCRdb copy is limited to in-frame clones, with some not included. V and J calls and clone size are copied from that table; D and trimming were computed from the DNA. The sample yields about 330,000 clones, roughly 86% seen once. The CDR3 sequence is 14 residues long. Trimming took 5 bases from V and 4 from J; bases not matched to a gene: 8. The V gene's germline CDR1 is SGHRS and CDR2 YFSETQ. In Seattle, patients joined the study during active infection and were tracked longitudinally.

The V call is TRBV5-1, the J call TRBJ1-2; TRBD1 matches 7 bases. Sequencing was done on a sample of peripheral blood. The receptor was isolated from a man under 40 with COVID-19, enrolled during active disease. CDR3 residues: CASREGANVYGYTF. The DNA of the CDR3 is TGCGCCAGCAGGGAGGGGGCTAACGTCTATGGCTACACCTTC.